Below, one T cell receptor beta chain is given with its context. The data belong to a study of OX40 agonist ivuxolimab in advanced cancers. TCRdb's table, derived via immunoSEQ multiplex PCR, lists solely in-frame clones and lacks some. The repertoire holds about 50,000 clones, with around nine tenths as singletons. The CDR3 is 14 residues long. Germline CDR1 SGDLS, CDR2 YYNGEE. Trimming pared 0 bases from V and 4 bases from J, leaving 10 bases between. The V call is TRBV9, the J call TRBJ1-1; D is perhaps TRBD1 (5 bases). Sequencing was performed on CD4+ or CD8+ T cells sorted from blood, taken in a trial of the OX40 agonist ivuxolimab. The TCR sequence derives from an adult with an advanced solid tumor such as melanoma, head and neck, liver or kidney cancer. This chain's CDR3 is CASSVDEGATEAFF. The CDR3 DNA is TGTGCCAGCAGCGTAGATGAAGGGGCCACTGAAGCTTTCTTT.